This T cell receptor (beta chain) was obtained from a study of cytomegalovirus exposure and HLA in healthy donors (dated by TCRdb to the late 2010s). At the level of the whole study: An earlier analysis of more than 550 of the donors reported around 280 Gb of sequence data and 100 million to 120 million unique TCR beta sequences obtained from approximately 180 million T cells. All discovery cohort repertoires had been generated using a single sequencing platform. In a later genetic analysis, genome-wide SNP genotypes for about three fifths of the 666 donors were used, and that subset was treated as a discovery cohort. The number of typed donors differed by locus: roughly 629-640 for A, B, C, DRB1 and DQB1; 500 to 550 for DQA1; around 580 for DPA1; and approximately 450 for DPB1. A later analysis re-examined previously published TCR beta repertoires from just over 650 donors and added high-resolution HLA genotyping to investigate patterns of TCR occurrence. The later analysis used no new phenotypic data to find candidate immune exposures, relying instead on TCR beta sequences and their occurrence across donors. Among the approximately 430 genotyped donors, around 81% belonged to the genetic ancestry cluster associated with self-reported Caucasian donors. Donor age, sex, ethnicity and CMV serostatus were collected together with the repertoire data. Among around 400 genotyped donors of the cohort, an average of approximately 240,000 unique TCR beta nucleotide sequences were sequenced per donor, 15% to 20% of them non-productive. Using immunosequencing, the study profiled T cell repertoires from roughly 650 subjects and related those repertoires to cytomegalovirus serostatus. The study combined high-throughput TCR immunosequencing, statistical association of individual TCRs with disease status, and machine learning to predict cytomegalovirus infection status. The study aimed to test whether signatures of past pathogen exposure could be identified by cataloging public T cell receptors. HLA typing covered class I and class II loci at four-digit resolution. Roughly 290 gigabases of sequencing data and 91 million or so unique TCR sequences made up an early release that covered some 640 HLA-typed donors. To decide whether each TCR beta V gene segment behaved as functional or pseudogenic, an earlier analysis of over 500 of the donors relied on high-throughput TCR beta sequencing. A handful of DR-DQ haplotypes were handled as single units for association and clustering because linkage in the cohort was strong. Along with the roughly 700-subject first cohort, a separate validation cohort of some 130 different subjects was used.

Note on this clone: The antigen it binds to is not known. The record has no base qualities; no much larger clone is one base away.

Broad study findings and their caveats: Most CMV-associated TCR beta chains appeared to be HLA-restricted in a later analysis, and the HLA associations seemed to be driven largely by CMV exposure. Cytomegalovirus status was reported to be diagnosed by the classifier with high specificity and sensitivity in both the original and validation cohorts. In a later analysis, HLA-associated TCR beta chains were found to be more clonally expanded and to have lower generation probabilities than equally common non-associated chains. In vitro tests confirmed that a few of the cytomegalovirus-associated TCR beta chains recognize cytomegalovirus antigens. Because counts were too low, fewer than 20 rarely observed V segments, including chromosome 9 orphons, were excluded from the earlier analysis of 587 of the donors. A further reported finding was that TCR beta sequences accurately predicted the HLA-A and HLA-B alleles for most subjects in the first cohort. In a later analysis, TCR association rates were found to vary across HLA loci, with the most associated TCRs seen for DRB1 alleles and the fewest for HLA-C alleles. In a later genetic analysis, fewer N-insertions in productive TCRs were reported among donors in an Asian-associated ancestry cluster than the 666-donor mean. In a later analysis, around 15,000 TCR beta sequences were associated with specific HLA alleles at a false discovery rate of 0.05. In a later analysis, several top co-occurrence clusters were reported to appear linked to parvovirus B19, influenza, CMV and Epstein-Barr virus. Because some donors lacked HLA typing at each locus, the association tests relied only on the typed subset. The sequencing pipeline was judged likely to have produced a cluster of highly shared sequence variants as a technical artifact. A later genetic analysis associated a missense DCLRE1C variant with V-gene and J-gene trimming of TCR beta chains, and an independent cohort replicated the association. Linkage disequilibrium might explain the correlated functional status among segregating V segments, but an unknown experimental factor could not be ruled out. The authors suggested that the approach could potentially be extended to other disease states and immunological phenotypes. Across donors, most TCR sequences were observed very rarely, whereas some public TCRs were present in many individuals. Roughly uniform sequencing depth across donors was assumed in presence/absence analyses, although this assumption may not hold. When HLA alleles, especially DR and DQ, strongly co-occurred, attributing TCR associations to individual alleles was difficult. CMV serostatus was the only immune exposure information available for the cohort. In this cohort, only TCR beta chains were sequenced, and detectable features were limited by the absence of alpha or paired-chain data. Some IMGT-functional V segments, including TRBV6-2 and TRBV6-3, could not be distinguished by the 87-base-pair reads and were therefore excluded. In the study, 164 TCR beta chains were listed as associated with cytomegalovirus. In an earlier analysis of 587 of the donors, most TCR beta V segments appeared in productive rearrangements about 87% or about 30% of the time, broadly matching IMGT annotations.

Libraries were made using the immunoSEQ multiplex PCR assay. The multiplex PCR relied on a mix of 60 forward primers for TCR Vbeta segments and 13 reverse primers for TCR Jbeta segments. The CDR3 region of rearranged TCR beta genes was amplified from genomic DNA by a multiplex PCR assay. The amplified TCR beta libraries were sequenced on the Illumina HiSeq System as 87-base-pair reads. For the original study's pipeline: In a later analysis, roughly 80 million unique TCR beta chains were counted across the 500 to 850 repertoires, and roughly 11 million of these chains were shared by at least two donors. Raw reads were error-corrected and collapsed into unique sequences with a nearest-neighbor algorithm that merged closely related sequences to remove PCR and sequencing errors. To assign V, D and J gene segments, CDR3 sequences were aligned to IMGT reference sequences. Each retained sequence needed at least a six-nucleotide match to both a V gene segment and a J gene segment. Rearrangements were classified as productive when the CDR3 lacked stop codons and remained in frame with V and J, and all other rearrangements were classified as non-productive. CDR3 was defined by IMGT convention, running from the second conserved V-encoded cysteine to the conserved J-encoded phenylalanine. Sequences without an unambiguous match to a single V gene segment were excluded from the earlier analysis of about 640 of the donors. An earlier analysis of 587 of the donors called V segments functional above 56.7% productive rearrangements and segregating when the between-donor standard deviation exceeded 5%. To diagnose cytomegalovirus status from the catalog of TCR beta chain sequences, a statistical classification framework was built. In a later analysis, TCR nucleotide sequences were compared against IMGT/GENE-DB human TR gene sequences so that V and J genes could be assigned. A later analysis assigned CDR3 sequences and most-parsimonious VDJ recombination scenarios with the TCRdist pipeline. A later analysis defined each TCR beta chain by its CDR3 amino acid sequence plus V-gene family, and excluded reads lacking a unique V-gene family. To address suspected cross-contamination and a sequencing artifact, a later analysis removed over 500 highly shared, low-generation-probability nucleotide sequences. A later analysis calculated a clonal expansion index for each public chain from normalized within-repertoire ranks of inferred template counts. In a later analysis, generation probabilities were computed with a VDJ recombination model fitted to out-of-frame rearrangements, and the resulting probabilities were checked against IGoR. A later analysis scored TCR-TCR, TCR-HLA and TCR-CMV co-occurrence with hypergeometric tests, applying a repertoire-size bias correction to TCR pairs. A later analysis estimated false discovery rates by permuting HLA or CMV assignments 20 times. In a later analysis, co-occurring TCRs were grouped using DBSCAN, and TCRdist sequence similarity was added for clustering within HLA-allele-positive subsets. Repertoires with fewer than 30,000 or more than 120,000 public chains, plus five repertoires with anomalous nucleotide sharing, were excluded from co-occurrence clustering. Not all clones reach the TCRdb copy of this immuneACCESS table, which keeps in-frame sequences only. Checked studies attribute under half of the gap to unresolved V genes and leave the rest unexplained. V and J calls and clone size are copied from that table; D and trimming were computed from the DNA. Across this sample there are more than 150,000 clones, with roughly 78% seen only once. The ten largest clones represent under 2% of the sample.

The CDR1 and CDR2 encoded by the germline V gene are MNHEY and SVGAGI. CDR3 length: 16 amino acids, cysteine to phenylalanine. The CDR3 DNA has 48 bases and is translated from base 1. Deletion took 1 base off V and 3 bases off J, with a span of 14 bases between the germline ends. The cohort comprised 710 or so healthy bone marrow donors. All cohort members were sampled while nominally healthy, although unrecorded immune exposures were likely present. The donor tested CMV seronegative, placing the donor among the 300 to 450 seronegative members of the cohort. A peripheral blood sample was collected from each donor, and TCR beta sequencing was performed on peripheral blood mononuclear cells. The Qiagen DNeasy Blood Extraction Kit was used to extract genomic DNA from the blood cell samples.

The source is a woman under 40 in good health and CMV-seronegative. The rearrangement joined TRBV6-5 to TRBJ2-3; matching of 6 bases hints at TRBD1 as the D gene. The sample was PBMCs. The nucleotides are TGTGCCAGCAGTTACTTCCCAATGGGACAAACAGATACGCAGTATTTT. Its protein is CASSYFPMGQTDTQYF.